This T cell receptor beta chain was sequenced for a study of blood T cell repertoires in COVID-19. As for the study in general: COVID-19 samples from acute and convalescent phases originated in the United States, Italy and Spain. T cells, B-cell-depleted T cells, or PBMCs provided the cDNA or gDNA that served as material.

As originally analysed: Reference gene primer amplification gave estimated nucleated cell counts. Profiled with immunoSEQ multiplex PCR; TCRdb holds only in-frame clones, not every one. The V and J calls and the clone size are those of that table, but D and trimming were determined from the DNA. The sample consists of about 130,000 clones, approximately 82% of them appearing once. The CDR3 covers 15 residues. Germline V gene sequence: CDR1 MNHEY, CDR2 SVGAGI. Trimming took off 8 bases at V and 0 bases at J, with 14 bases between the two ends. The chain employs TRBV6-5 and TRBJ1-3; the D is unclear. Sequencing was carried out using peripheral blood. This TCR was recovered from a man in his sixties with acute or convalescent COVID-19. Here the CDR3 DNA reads TGTGCCAGCGGCCAACGTTCCTTCTCTGGAAACACCATATATTTT. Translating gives CASGQRSFSGNTIYF.